This T cell receptor beta chain was found in a study of early T cells in non-severe SARS-CoV-2 infection. TCRdb itself ran the 5' RACE reads through MiXCR, one entry per CDR3 protein. Of around 58,000 distinct CDR3 sequences in the sample, about 13% were seen once. There are 14 residues in the CDR3. Germline assignment: CDR1 SGHTA and CDR2 FQGNSA. The trim removed 5 bases at V and 6 bases at J, leaving 8 bases unmatched. Sequenced input: whole blood. The sequence came from an adult who was a healthcare worker with PCR-confirmed SARS-CoV-2 infection or an uninfected control (not recorded which). V and J are TRBV7-2 and TRBJ2-7; TRBD1 matches at 9 bases. CDR3 sequence (DNA): TGTGCCAGCAGCCCGGACAGGGGTCTAGGCGAGCAGTACTTC. Amino acid sequence: CASSPDRGLGEQYF.